The rows below give T cell receptor beta chains drawn from one sample of a study of CD8+CD57+ T cells in acquired aplastic anemia. TCRdb fed the reads into MiXCR, producing one record per CDR3 protein. The top ten hold roughly 15% of the sample, which has approximately 57,000 distinct CDR3 sequences, approximately 50% seen once. Sequenced input: sorted CD4+, CD8+, or CD8+CD57+ T cells (not recorded which) from PBMCs. These receptors all come from a human donor with aplastic anemia. CDR3s include the opening cysteine and the closing phenylalanine or tryptophan. The D gene is left open where the match is weak. Clone size is given for some rows only: seen once, a few or many times, or a class if the clone is expanded.

TRBD1	NA	TRBV7-3	TRBJ2-3	CASSLLTGGRSDTQYF	TGTGCCAGCAGCCTACTTACAGGGGGCAGGTCAGATACGCAGTATTTT
NA	many	TRBV28	TRBJ1-6	CASSLEGRDSPLHF	TGTGCCAGCAGTTTAGAGGGGAGGGATTCACCCCTCCACTTT
TRBD2	many	TRBV7-6	TRBJ2-1	CASSLSGGGAYEQFF	TGTGCCAGCAGCTTATCAGGCGGGGGGGCTTATGAGCAGTTCTTC
TRBD2	NA	TRBV7-8	TRBJ2-7	CASSLAAGGSYEQYF	TGTGCCAGCAGCTTAGCGGCGGGAGGATCCTACGAGCAGTACTTC
TRBD2	NA	TRBV19	TRBJ2-1	CASSIGTSGSSEQFF	TGTGCCAGTAGTATTGGGACTAGCGGTAGTAGTGAGCAGTTCTTC
TRBD2	few	TRBV7-2	TRBJ2-7	CASSVPSGEEYF	TGTGCCAGCAGCGTTCCTAGCGGGGAGGAGTACTTC
NA	NA	TRBV20-1	TRBJ2-5	CSARRADQETQYF	TGCAGTGCTAGGAGGGCAGACCAAGAGACCCAGTACTTC
TRBD2	NA	TRBV7-6	TRBJ2-5	CASSTRTSGVETQYF	TGTGCCAGCAGCACCAGGACTAGCGGGGTAGAGACCCAGTACTTC
TRBD1	once	TRBV9	TRBJ1-2	CASSVSTGTGGLDGYTF	TGTGCCAGCAGCGTCTCGACCGGGACAGGGGGACTAGACGGCTACACCTTC
NA	NA	TRBV29-1	TRBJ1-3	CSALDASGNTICF	TGCAGCGCTCTTGACGCCTCTGGAAACACCATATGTTTT
NA	NA	TRBV7-9	TRBJ2-7	CASSSDGEQYF	TGTGCCAGCAGCTCAGACGGGGAGCAGTACTTC
NA	many	TRBV6-1	TRBJ2-4	CASMVYNNIQYF	TGTGCCAGCATGGTGTACAACAACATTCAGTACTTC
NA	many	TRBV28	TRBJ2-2	CASIGLTNTGELFF	TGTGCCAGCATTGGACTTACGAACACCGGGGAGCTGTTTTTT
NA	NA	TRBV7-6	TRBJ2-7	CASSSLDSYEQYF	TGTGCCAGCAGCTCTCTCGATTCCTACGAGCAGTACTTC
NA	many	TRBV19	TRBJ2-7	CASTGGTPSREQYF	TGTGCCAGTACCGGCGGGACTCCTTCTCGGGAGCAGTACTTC
TRBD1	NA	TRBV2	TRBJ2-6	CASRTGTGASGANVLTF	TGTGCCAGCAGGACCGGGACAGGGGCCTCTGGGGCCAACGTCCTGACTTTC